The rows below give T cell receptor beta chains drawn from one sample of a study of PD-L1 blockade in urothelial cancer. The repertoire was sequenced with immunoSEQ multiplex PCR; TCRdb's copy has only in-frame clones and lacks some. The table lists about 40,000 clones, 70% to 90% of them singletons. Specimen: PBMCs, collected around atezolizumab (anti-PD-L1) treatment. The receptor source for this set is a man between 65 and 80 years old with urothelial cancer. Each CDR3 is given with its conserved first and last residue. The D gene is left open where the match is weak.

cdr3_nt,cdr3_aa,j_call,v_call,cdr3_length,d_call
TGTGCCAGCAGCTTGCTGACGGGAGGCGGCACCGGGGAGCTGTTTTTT,CASSLLTGGGTGELFF,TRBJ2-2,TRBV5-4,16,TRBD2
TGTGCCAGCAGCTTAGACAGGGGGGTCTATGGCTACACCTTC,CASSLDRGVYGYTF,TRBJ1-2,TRBV7-6,14,TRBD1
TGCGCCAGCAGCTTGTCCCAGGGGGCAACCGGGGAGCTGTTTTTT,CASSLSQGATGELFF,TRBJ2-2,TRBV5-1,15,TRBD1
TGTGCCAGCAGTAAGACAGGGGGCACTAATGAAAAACTGTTTTTT,CASSKTGGTNEKLFF,TRBJ1-4,TRBV27,15,TRBD1
TGTGCCAGCAGCTTAGGACAGGCCCTAACCCGCTATGGCTACACCTTC,CASSLGQALTRYGYTF,TRBJ1-2,TRBV5-4,16,TRBD1
TGCGCCAGCAGCCGGGCGGGTGAGCAGTTCTTC,CASSRAGEQFF,TRBJ2-1,TRBV5-1,11,NA
TGTGCCAGCAGTGAACTACCGGGACAGGGACCTCAGGAGCAGTACTTC,CASSELPGQGPQEQYF,TRBJ2-7,TRBV6-1,16,TRBD1
TGTGCCAGCGGCTTACAGGGTAGCAATCAGCCCCAGCATTTT,CASGLQGSNQPQHF,TRBJ1-5,TRBV2,14,NA
TGTGCCAGCAGTTCCGGACGGACTGCAACTAATGAAAAACTGTTTTTT,CASSSGRTATNEKLFF,TRBJ1-4,TRBV28,16,NA
TGTGCCAGCGCCAAGGAGCAGGGTAGTGGGGACAATGAGCAGTTCTTC,CASAKEQGSGDNEQFF,TRBJ2-1,TRBV9,16,NA